These 14 T cell receptor beta chains originate from one sample sequenced in a study of blood T cell repertoires in COVID-19. Here immunoSEQ multiplex PCR was the method, and the copy in TCRdb shows in-frame clones only, minus some. The data show about 140,000 clones, with roughly nine tenths seen just once and 2.5% held by the top ten. Specimen: peripheral blood. The origin of the receptors is a human donor with COVID-19, enrolled during active disease. The donor label of this sample is uncertain.

J is TRBJ1-2 and V is TRBV21-1; TRBD1, the D gene given by the table, was not confirmed from the DNA. TRBV21-1 is noted as a pseudogene. This CDR3 region has 13 residues. CDR3 sequence reads: CASSKTVNYGYTF. CDR3 nucleotides: TGTGCCAGCAGCAAGACAGTGAACTATGGCTACACCTTC.

This clone was counted once. V gene TRBV28 combines with J gene TRBJ1-1; no clear D. The germline gives CDR1 MDHEN, CDR2 SYDVKM. Trimming stripped 5 bases from V and 1 base from J, with 5 bases between. The CDR3 length is 12 residues. The CDR3 DNA is TGTGCCAGCAGTGGAGGGAACACTGAAGCTTTCTTT. Translated: CASSGGNTEAFF.

The rearrangement links TRBV7-6 to TRBJ2-2, with 8 bases aligning to TRBD1. Trimming took 4 bases from V and 4 from J; bases not matched to a gene: 5. The CDR3 covers 15 residues. Germline V gene data show CDR1 as SGHVS and CDR2 as FNYEAQ. This CDR3 is CASSYTGQVTGELFF. Written as DNA, the CDR3 is TGTGCCAGCAGCTACACGGGACAGGTCACCGGGGAGCTGTTTTTT. Variable domain in full (rest from reference TRBV7-6 and TRBJ2-2): GAGVSQSPRYKVTKRGQDVALRCDPISGHVSLYWYRQALGQGPEFLTYFNYEAQQDKSGLPNDRFSAERPEGSISTLTIQRTEQRDSAMYRCASSYTGQVTGELFFGEGSRLTVL.

The V gene is TRBV5-4, the J gene TRBJ2-1, with 10 positions matching TRBD1. V dropped 6 bases and J dropped 6; count of bases not matched to a gene: 3. Germline loops: CDR1 SGHNT, CDR2 YYREEE (reference sequence). This CDR3 contains 13 residues. In DNA, the CDR3 is TGTGCCAGCAACCGGGACAGGGGCAATGAGCAGTTCTTC. Translated: CASNRDRGNEQFF.

The V call is TRBV7-9, the J call TRBJ2-2; D unclear. Per germline, CDR1 SEHNR and CDR2 FQNEAQ (reference sequence). This CDR3 contains 13 residues. The ends were cut back, 2 bases at V and 6 bases at J, with 7 bases in the middle. The chain's CDR3 is CASSLLNPGELFF. For the CDR3, the DNA is TGTGCCAGCAGCTTACTAAATCCCGGGGAGCTGTTTTTT. The full variable domain, with the rest looked up from reference TRBV7-9 and TRBJ2-2, is DTGVSQNPRHKITKRGQNVTFRCDPISEHNRLYWYRQTLGQGPEFLTYFQNEAQLEKSRLLSDRFSAERPKGSFSTLEIQRTEQGDSAMYLCASSLLNPGELFFGEGSRLTVL.

V is TRBV10-3 and J is TRBJ2-3, with 7 bases identical to TRBD2. V gave up 0 bases and J gave up 6 bases; unmatched junction bases: 6. Germline lookup yields CDR1 ENHRY and CDR2 SYGVKD. The CDR3 runs 15 residues. The CDR3 coding sequence is TGTGCCATCAGTGAGTCGACTAGCAGCGGGGATACGCAGTATTTT. Its translation: CAISESTSSGDTQYF.

The J gene is TRBJ1-5, the V gene TRBV6-5, with 9 nucleotides matching TRBD1. J gave up 6 bases and V 6 bases, and 9 bases lay outside the gene matches. Germline assignment: CDR1 MNHEY and CDR2 SVGAGI. The CDR3 spans 15 residues. CDR3 protein: CASSNEQGASQPQHF. The CDR3 nucleotides are TGTGCCAGCAGCAACGAACAGGGGGCCTCTCAGCCCCAGCATTTT.

Ten or more counts support this clone. The rearrangement links TRBV5-1 to TRBJ1-2; D unresolved. V lost 4 bases and J 2 bases, leaving 12 bases between the germline ends. Germline lookup yields CDR1 SGHRS and CDR2 YFSETQ. There are 14 residues in the CDR3. The DNA for the CDR3 is TGCGCCAGCAGCCCTCAGTCCTCCAACTATGGCTACACCTTC. Translated, it gives CASSPQSSNYGYTF.

The V gene is TRBV19, the J gene TRBJ2-2; D call uncertain. V lost 1 base, J lost 2 bases, and 8 bases lay in between. The CDR3 totals 15 residues. Looked up from germline, CDR1 is LNHDA and CDR2 is SQIVND (reference sequence). The CDR3 DNA is TGTGCCAGTAGTATAGCAGGAACTAACACCGGGGAGCTGTTTTTT. Amino acid sequence: CASSIAGTNTGELFF.

This chain joins TRBV12-3 or TRBV12-4 and TRBJ2-5, with a tentative D call TRBD2 (6 bases). Trimming took 6 bases from V and 2 from J, leaving 10 bases between them. The CDR3 length is 13 residues. In nucleotides, the CDR3 is TGTGCCAGCAGGACCGGGACTCAAGAGACCCAGTACTTC. It codes for CASRTGTQETQYF.

The chain carries TRBV2 and TRBJ1-5; TRBD1 aligns across 8 bases. This CDR3 is 17 amino acids long. The germline V gene encodes CDR1 SNHLY and CDR2 FYNNEI. V was pared by 6 bases and J by 2 bases, with 12 bases of the junction left unmatched. In DNA, the CDR3 is TGTGCCAGCAGAGCCGGGACAGGAGGATGGGGCAATCAGCCCCAGCATTTT. It specifies CASRAGTGGWGNQPQHF.

The J gene is TRBJ2-1, the V gene TRBV25-1, with TRBD2 as a possible D gene (6 bases). Germline CDR1 is MGHDK and CDR2 is SYGVNS. The CDR3 runs to 13 residues. Trimming removed 5 bases at V and 9 bases at J, with 14 bases between. The CDR3 sequence: CASSLQGGAEQFF. DNA for the CDR3: TGTGCCAGCAGTTTGCAGGGAGGCGCTGAGCAGTTCTTC.

The chain recombines TRBV7-9 with TRBJ1-2; 7 nucleotides agree with TRBD1. The CDR3 consists of 14 residues. Germline loops: CDR1 SEHNR, CDR2 FQNEAQ (reference sequence). With 2 bases clipped from V and 3 bases from J, the junction kept 3 bases outside the gene matches. The CDR3 DNA reads as TGTGCCAGCAGCTTATTGGGGACAGACTATGGCTACACCTTC. Its protein is CASSLLGTDYGYTF.

The V gene is TRBV10-1, the J gene TRBJ2-5; 7 bases match TRBD1. The CDR3 totals 15 residues. Germline V CDR1 and CDR2: WNHNN, SYGVQD (reference sequence). The V gene end was trimmed by 0 bases and the J gene end by 2 bases; junction bases not matched to a gene: 3. DNA of the CDR3: TGCGCCAGCAGTGAGTCAGGGACAGCTCAAGAGACCCAGTACTTC. It specifies CASSESGTAQETQYF.